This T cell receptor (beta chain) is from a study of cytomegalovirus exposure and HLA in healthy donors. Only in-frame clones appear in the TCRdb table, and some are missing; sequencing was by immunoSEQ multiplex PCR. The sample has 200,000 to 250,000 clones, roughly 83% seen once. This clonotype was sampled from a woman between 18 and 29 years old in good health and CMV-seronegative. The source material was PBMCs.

CDR3 sequence: CASSPSPGLQETQYF. The CDR3 DNA reads TGTGCCAGCAGCCCTAGCCCGGGACTCCAAGAGACCCAGTACTTC. The rearrangement uses TRBV7-9 and TRBJ2-5, with D tentatively TRBD2 (6 bases). This CDR3 region has 15 residues. V shed 5 bases and J shed 1 base, with 14 bases lying between them. CDR1 is SEHNR, CDR2 FQNEAQ, per germline (reference sequence).